This is a list of T cell receptor beta chains from one sample in a study of ipilimumab plus nivolumab after autologous stem cell transplantation. Clones were read by immunoSEQ multiplex PCR, and TCRdb kept only the in-frame ones, dropping some. The sample has under 20,000 clones; 81% are singletons. The sample was PBMCs, taken in a trial of ipilimumab plus nivolumab as post-transplant consolidation. These receptors were collected from a male donor with diffuse large B-cell lymphoma. CDR3s include the opening cysteine and the closing phenylalanine or tryptophan. The D gene is left open where the match is weak. Clone size is shown for a subset of rows, as once, few, many or a class of expanded clone.

D gene,clone size,V gene,J gene,CDR3 DNA,CDR3 protein
-,few,TRBV11-2,TRBJ1-2,TGTGCCAGCAGCTTACGGCCCGGGTGGAACTATGGCTACACCTTC,CASSLRPGWNYGYTF
-,-,TRBV6-1,TRBJ2-3,TGTGCCAGCAGTGAAGACGGCGGCCTCACAGATACGCAGTATTTT,CASSEDGGLTDTQYF
-,-,TRBV6-4,TRBJ1-6,TGTGCCAGCAGTGAGGGCAGGGGTAGTTCACCCCTCCACTTT,CASSEGRGSSPLHF
-,-,TRBV15,TRBJ1-5,TGTGCCACCAGCCTCAGAACCCAGCCCCAGCATTTT,CATSLRTQPQHF
-,-,TRBV6-1,TRBJ2-7,TGTGCCAGCAGTGTTGGGTTCGGTTACGAGCAGTACTTC,CASSVGFGYEQYF
TRBD2,-,TRBV5-1,TRBJ2-3,TGCGCCAGCAGCTTGCCCACTAGCGGGGGGGACACAGATACGCAGTATTTT,CASSLPTSGGDTDTQYF
-,-,TRBV18,TRBJ2-3,TGTGCCAGCTCACCACTAGGACCGAGCCCCACAGATACGCAGTATTTT,CASSPLGPSPTDTQYF
-,-,TRBV6-5,TRBJ1-1,TGTGCCAGCAGTTACGCCAGGAACACTGAAGCTTTCTTT,CASSYARNTEAFF
-,-,TRBV10-3,TRBJ2-7,TGTGCCATCAGTGATTCCTACGAGCAGTACTTC,CAISDSYEQYF
-,-,TRBV12-5,TRBJ1-5,TGTGCTAGTGGTTTGGTATTAGACAGAAACAATCAGCCCCAGCATTTT,CASGLVLDRNNQPQHF
TRBD1,-,TRBV6-6,TRBJ1-1,TGTGCCAGCTTCGCCTATACCCGGACAGGGGCTGAAGCTTTCTTT,CASFAYTRTGAEAFF
-,-,TRBV5-4,TRBJ1-6,TGTGCCAGCAGCTTGTCGGCAGGCGTCGAGATAAATTCACCCCTCCACTTT,CASSLSAGVEINSPLHF
TRBD2,-,TRBV27,TRBJ2-5,TGTGCCAGCAGTCCTCAAACTAGCGGGGGCGAGACCCAGTACTTC,CASSPQTSGGETQYF
TRBD2,once,TRBV9,TRBJ2-3,TGTGCCAGCAGCGTAGAACTAGCGGGGAGTACAGATACGCAGTATTTT,CASSVELAGSTDTQYF
TRBD2,-,TRBV5-1,TRBJ2-5,TGCGCCAGCGAGTTACGGGGGGGCTTGGAAGAGACCCAGTACTTC,CASELRGGLEETQYF
-,-,TRBV2,TRBJ1-1,TGTGCCAGCAGTGAACCCCTACAGGTGAACCCTTTCTTT,CASSEPLQVNPFF
-,-,TRBV7-6,TRBJ2-5,TGTGCCAGCAGCTTAGGGCTAGTGGAAGCGGAGACCCAGTACTTC,CASSLGLVEAETQYF
TRBD1,few,TRBV6-6,TRBJ1-1,TGTGCCAGCAGTCCCCGACAGGGGAGGACTGAAGCTTTCTTT,CASSPRQGRTEAFF
-,-,TRBV7-8,TRBJ2-7,TGTGCCAGCAGCAACGAACGGGAGCAGTACTTC,CASSNEREQYF
TRBD1,-,TRBV28,TRBJ1-2,TGTGCCAGCAGTTCAAGACAGGGGGCGCATGGCTACACCTTC,CASSSRQGAHGYTF
-,-,TRBV6-5,TRBJ1-1,TGTGCCAGCCTCGAGGGGCTAGGAGCTGAAGCTTTCTTT,CASLEGLGAEAFF
-,-,TRBV6-1,TRBJ2-3,TGTGCCAGCAGTCTTCAGATAATAGGCGATACGCAGTATTTT,CASSLQIIGDTQYF
TRBD1,-,TRBV6-1,TRBJ2-7,TGTGCCAGCAGTCTATTACAGGGGGCGTCCTACGAGCAGTACTTC,CASSLLQGASYEQYF
TRBD2,-,TRBV7-3,TRBJ2-3,TGTGCCAGCAGCCCATCGGCCTACGGGGGGAATACGCAGTATTTT,CASSPSAYGGNTQYF
-,-,TRBV6-5,TRBJ2-7,TGTGCCAGCAGTCCCAGACGGACAGCGTTCTACGAGCAGTACTTC,CASSPRRTAFYEQYF
-,-,TRBV5-6,TRBJ2-3,TGTGCCAGCAGCTTACTTGGGGACACCGGGGACGATACGCAGTATTTT,CASSLLGDTGDDTQYF
-,once,TRBV7-8,TRBJ1-2,TGTGCCAGCAGCTTAGGGCACAGCCTACAATCCCGGAGCTACTATGGCTACACCTTC,CASSLGHSLQSRSYYGYTF
TRBD2,-,TRBV4-2,TRBJ2-3,TGTGCCAGCAGCCAAGATTTAGCGGGAGAGCACACAGATACGCAGTATTTT,CASSQDLAGEHTDTQYF
-,-,TRBV30,TRBJ1-6,TGTGCCTGGACTGGCAGCCAGGAGTCACCCCTCCACTTT,CAWTGSQESPLHF
-,-,TRBV5-1,TRBJ1-4,TGCGCCAGCAGCTTAGGGACATCAACTAATGAAAAACTGTTTTTT,CASSLGTSTNEKLFF
-,few,TRBV25-1,TRBJ1-6,TGTGCCAGCAGTGAAAACCAGGGGAATTCACCCCTCCACTTT,CASSENQGNSPLHF
-,-,TRBV14,TRBJ2-3,TGTGCCAGCAGCCCCTACAACTCCTTCCTAGGACCCCATACGCAGTATTTT,CASSPYNSFLGPHTQYF
-,-,TRBV30,TRBJ2-5,TGTGCCTGGAGTTTACTTGGGGGGGCAAGTGGCCAAGAGACCCAGTACTTC,CAWSLLGGASGQETQYF
-,-,TRBV5-6,TRBJ2-7,TGTGCCAGCCGGGACGGAGTCTCCTACGAGCAGTACTTC,CASRDGVSYEQYF
TRBD1,-,TRBV5-1,TRBJ1-1,TGCGCCAGCAGCAACAGACAGGGGGCCAACACTGAAGCTTTCTTT,CASSNRQGANTEAFF
-,medium-sized,TRBV19,TRBJ1-2,TGTGCCAGTAGTCTTGACGGTGACTATGGCTACACCTTC,CASSLDGDYGYTF
-,once,TRBV10-1,TRBJ2-2,TGCGCCAGCAGTGAGCTCGGGATTCCCCGGGGGTCCGGGGAGCTGTTTTTT,CASSELGIPRGSGELFF
TRBD1,-,TRBV4-1,TRBJ2-3,TGCGCCAGCAGCCCAGACAGGGTTTCCACAGATACGCAGTATTTT,CASSPDRVSTDTQYF
-,-,TRBV18,TRBJ1-1,TGTGCCAGCTCACCACTGGAGAACACTGAAGCTTTCTTT,CASSPLENTEAFF
TRBD1,-,TRBV5-1,TRBJ1-1,TGCGCCAGCAGCGTTGGACAGGAGAACACTGAAGCTTTCTTT,CASSVGQENTEAFF
TRBD2,-,TRBV5-4,TRBJ2-7,TGTGCCAGCAGCTTGACTAGCGGGGGGATATACGAGCAGTACTTC,CASSLTSGGIYEQYF
TRBD2,-,TRBV7-6,TRBJ2-5,TGTGCCAGCAGCTTAGGGGGACTAGCGGCCGGAGAGACCCAGTACTTC,CASSLGGLAAGETQYF
-,-,TRBV2,TRBJ1-6,TGTGCCAGCAGTGGCTGGGGTTCCAATTCACCCCTCCACTTT,CASSGWGSNSPLHF
TRBD1,-,TRBV27,TRBJ2-1,TGTGCCAGCAGTTTAGGGGACAGCGAAGATGAGCAGTTCTTC,CASSLGDSEDEQFF
-,-,TRBV2,TRBJ1-5,TGTGCCAGCAGTGAAGGGGGGGGTTGGGTCAGCAATCAGCCCCAGCATTTT,CASSEGGGWVSNQPQHF
-,once,TRBV7-2,TRBJ1-2,TGTGCCAGCAGCCCCGCCGACAGTAACTATGGCTACACCTTC,CASSPADSNYGYTF
TRBD2,-,TRBV6-1,TRBJ2-1,TGTGCCAGCAGTGAGACACTAGCGGGGAGTGCTCAAAGCTCCTACAATGAGCAGTTCTTC,CASSETLAGSAQSSYNEQFF
TRBD1,-,TRBV5-4,TRBJ2-2,TGTGCCAGCAGCCATGGACAGGCTCAGAACACCGGGGAGCTGTTTTTT,CASSHGQAQNTGELFF
-,-,TRBV4-1,TRBJ1-1,TGCGCCAGCAGCCAAGCCTGGGGCGTGAACACTGAAGCTTTCTTT,CASSQAWGVNTEAFF
-,-,TRBV11-2,TRBJ1-1,TGTGCCAGCAGCTTAGTGTTTGCAGCCAACACTGAAGCTTTCTTT,CASSLVFAANTEAFF
TRBD2,-,TRBV6-1,TRBJ2-7,TGTGCCAGCAGTCGGGGGGGTCCCTACGAGCAGTACTTC,CASSRGGPYEQYF
TRBD1,-,TRBV5-1,TRBJ1-2,TGCGCCAGCAGCTTGGATGGCCAGGGGGACTATGGCTACACCTTC,CASSLDGQGDYGYTF
-,-,TRBV6-4,TRBJ1-1,TGTGCCAGCAGGGGGGCTTGGAACACTGAAGCTTTCTTT,CASRGAWNTEAFF